This T cell receptor beta chain was identified in a study of T cells in Graves' hyperthyroidism and ophthalmopathy. General study results and limits: Most thyroid clonotypes expanded above 0.001 appeared in blood too.

There are 15 residues in the CDR3. Trimming removed 2 bases from V and 0 bases from J, with 10 bases in between. CDR1 and CDR2 (germline): LGHDT, YNNKEL (reference sequence). Amplified regions were TCR beta CDR3 sequences from RNA transcripts. RT-PCR in the first round (using the HTBI primer set) targeted the TCR CDR3. TCRdb redid the calling of the multiplex PCR reads with MiXCR, one entry per CDR3 protein. The top ten hold about 7% of the sample, which has 600,000 or so distinct CDR3 sequences, 13% to 15% seen once. This clonotype was seen repeatedly, ten times or more. Its antigen remains unidentified.

The receptor was isolated from a woman aged 18-29 years with Graves' ophthalmopathy. Sequenced sample: blood. This chain connects TRBV3-1 to TRBJ2-5; possibly TRBD1 or TRBD2 for D (5 bases each). The CDR3 region is CASSQPGRYQETQYF. CDR3 coding DNA: TGTGCCAGCAGCCAACCGGGACGGTACCAAGAGACCCAGTACTTC.